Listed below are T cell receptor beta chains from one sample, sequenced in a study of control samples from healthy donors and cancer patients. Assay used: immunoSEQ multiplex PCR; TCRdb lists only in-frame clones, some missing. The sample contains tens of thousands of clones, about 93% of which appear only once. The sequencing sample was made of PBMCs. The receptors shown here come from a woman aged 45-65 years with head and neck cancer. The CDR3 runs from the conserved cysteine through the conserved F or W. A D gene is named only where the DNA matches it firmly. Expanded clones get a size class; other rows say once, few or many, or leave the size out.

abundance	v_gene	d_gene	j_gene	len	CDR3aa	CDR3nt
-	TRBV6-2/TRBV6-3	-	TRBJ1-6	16	CASSYSRSSYNSPLHF	TGTGCCAGCAGTTACTCGCGGAGCTCCTATAATTCACCCCTCCACTTT
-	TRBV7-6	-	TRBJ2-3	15	CASSLGGARTDTQYF	TGTGCCAGCAGCTTAGGAGGGGCCCGGACAGATACGCAGTATTTT
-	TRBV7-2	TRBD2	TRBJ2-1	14	CASSFGTSGNEQFF	TGTGCCAGCAGCTTCGGGACTAGCGGGAATGAGCAGTTCTTC
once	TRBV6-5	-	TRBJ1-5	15	CASRPNNKSNQPQHF	TGTGCCAGCAGGCCCAACAATAAGTCCAATCAGCCCCAGCATTTT
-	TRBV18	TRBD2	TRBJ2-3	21	CASSPGLISGRADVITDTQYF	TGTGCCAGCTCACCAGGCTTGATAAGCGGGAGGGCCGATGTAATAACAGATACGCAGTATTTT
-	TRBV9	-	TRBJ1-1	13	CASSARPRSEAFF	TGTGCCAGCAGCGCCCGTCCGAGGTCTGAAGCTTTCTTT
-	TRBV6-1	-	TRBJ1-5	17	CASSGERVRGSNQPQHF	TGTGCCAGCAGTGGAGAGAGGGTGAGGGGTAGCAATCAGCCCCAGCATTTT
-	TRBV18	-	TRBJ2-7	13	CASSPSSSYEQYF	TGTGCCAGCTCACCATCGAGTTCCTACGAGCAGTACTTC
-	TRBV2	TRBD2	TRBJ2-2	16	CASSTNGGAMTGELFF	TGTGCCAGCAGTACAAACGGGGGGGCGATGACCGGGGAGCTGTTTTTT
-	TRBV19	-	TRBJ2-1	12	CASSIGGGWKFF	TGTGCCAGTAGTATAGGAGGGGGTTGGAAGTTCTTC
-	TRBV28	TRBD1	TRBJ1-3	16	CASQTFPQGYGNTIYF	TGTGCCTCACAAACCTTCCCACAGGGGTACGGAAACACCATATATTTT
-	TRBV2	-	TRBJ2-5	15	CASSEAGLAVETQYF	TGTGCCAGCAGTGAAGCGGGGCTCGCCGTGGAGACCCAGTACTTC
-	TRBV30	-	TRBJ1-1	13	CAWSPALYTEAFF	TGTGCCTGGAGTCCCGCATTGTACACTGAAGCTTTCTTT
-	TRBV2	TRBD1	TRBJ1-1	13	CASGTVGNTEAFF	TGTGCCAGCGGGACAGTTGGGAACACTGAAGCTTTCTTT
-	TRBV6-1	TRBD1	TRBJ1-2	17	CASSAQKGTAANYGYTF	TGTGCCAGCAGTGCTCAAAAAGGGACAGCTGCTAACTATGGCTACACCTTC
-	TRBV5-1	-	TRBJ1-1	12	CASSLGQSKAFF	TGCGCCAGCAGCTTGGGACAGTCAAAAGCTTTCTTT
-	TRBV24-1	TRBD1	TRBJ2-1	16	CATSLLGQGDLNEQFF	TGTGCCACCAGCCTCTTAGGACAGGGGGACCTAAATGAGCAGTTCTTC
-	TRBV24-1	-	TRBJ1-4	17	CATSDNRDGEANEKLFF	TGTGCCACCAGTGATAACAGGGATGGAGAGGCTAATGAAAAACTGTTTTTT
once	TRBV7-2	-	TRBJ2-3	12	CASSLYGDTQYF	TGTGCCAGCAGCTTATACGGAGATACGCAGTATTTT
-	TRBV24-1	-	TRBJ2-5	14	CATSDYLTGQAQYF	TGTGCCACCAGTGATTATTTAACAGGGCAGGCCCAGTACTTC
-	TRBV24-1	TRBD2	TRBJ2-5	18	CATSDFDISGGLQETQYF	TGTGCCACCAGTGATTTTGATATTAGCGGGGGCCTACAAGAGACCCAGTACTTC
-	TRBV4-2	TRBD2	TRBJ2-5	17	CASSQALASGRGETQYF	TGTGCCAGCAGCCAAGCTCTGGCTAGCGGGAGAGGAGAGACCCAGTACTTC
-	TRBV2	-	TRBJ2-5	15	CASTPTRTLRETQYF	TGTGCCAGCACCCCGACTAGAACCCTCCGGGAGACCCAGTACTTC
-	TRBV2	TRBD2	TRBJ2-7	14	CASSPFTGGDEQYF	TGTGCCAGCAGTCCCTTTACGGGGGGGGACGAGCAGTACTTC
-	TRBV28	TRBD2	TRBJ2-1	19	CARQLPGLAGGSSYNEQFF	TGTGCCAGACAACTCCCGGGACTAGCGGGAGGGAGCTCCTACAATGAGCAGTTCTTC
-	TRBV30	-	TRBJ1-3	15	CAWRAQGKPGNTIYF	TGTGCCTGGAGGGCCCAGGGAAAACCTGGAAACACCATATATTTT
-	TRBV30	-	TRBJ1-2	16	CAWSQGQGRRSYGYTF	TGTGCCTGGAGCCAGGGTCAGGGGCGCAGGTCCTATGGCTACACCTTC
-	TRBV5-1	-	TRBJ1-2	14	CASSPGTPTEGYTF	TGCGCCAGCAGCCCGGGGACTCCGACGGAAGGCTACACCTTC
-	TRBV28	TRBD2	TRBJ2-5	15	CASSLFGRGRETQYF	TGTGCCAGCAGTTTATTTGGGCGGGGGAGAGAGACCCAGTACTTC
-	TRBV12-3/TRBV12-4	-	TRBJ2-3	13	CASTLRGGAAQYF	TGTGCCAGCACCCTGAGGGGGGGGGCGGCGCAGTATTTT
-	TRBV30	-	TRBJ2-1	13	CAWTGQGYNEQFF	TGTGCCTGGACTGGCCAGGGTTACAATGAGCAGTTCTTC
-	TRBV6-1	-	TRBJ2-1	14	CASSEAGGLNEQFF	TGTGCCAGCAGTGAAGCGGGCGGATTGAATGAGCAGTTCTTC
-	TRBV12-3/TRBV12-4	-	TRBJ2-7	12	CASTHGAYEQYF	TGTGCCAGCACCCATGGGGCCTACGAGCAGTACTTC
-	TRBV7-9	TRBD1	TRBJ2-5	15	CASSSPGTGVETQYF	TGTGCCAGCAGCTCTCCCGGGACAGGGGTCGAGACCCAGTACTTC
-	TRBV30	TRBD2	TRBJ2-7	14	CAWSPPGLAGEQYF	TGTGCCTGGAGTCCACCGGGACTAGCGGGCGAGCAGTACTTC
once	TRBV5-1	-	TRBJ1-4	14	CASSSTVFNEKLFF	TGCGCCAGCAGCTCTACGGTCTTTAATGAAAAACTGTTTTTT
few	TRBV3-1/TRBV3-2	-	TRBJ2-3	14	CASSPSGAADTQYF	TGTGCCAGCAGCCCATCGGGAGCGGCAGATACGCAGTATTTT
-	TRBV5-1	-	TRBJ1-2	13	CASSLAGGAGYTF	TGCGCCAGCAGCTTGGCCGGGGGCGCCGGCTACACCTTC
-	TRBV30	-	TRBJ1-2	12	CAWNGVNYGYTF	TGTGCCTGGAACGGCGTGAACTATGGCTACACCTTC
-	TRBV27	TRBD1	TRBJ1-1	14	CANTLLGGGTEAFF	TGTGCCAACACTCTTTTAGGGGGCGGCACTGAAGCTTTCTTT
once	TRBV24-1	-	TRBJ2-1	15	CATSDLKLGPAEQFF	TGTGCCACCAGTGACCTTAAACTAGGACCGGCTGAGCAGTTCTTC
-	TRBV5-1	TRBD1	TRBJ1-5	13	CASPRTGRGPQHF	TGCGCCAGTCCCAGGACAGGGAGGGGGCCCCAGCATTTT
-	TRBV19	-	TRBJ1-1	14	CASSIVPGRAEAFF	TGTGCCAGTAGTATAGTTCCAGGGCGGGCTGAAGCTTTCTTT
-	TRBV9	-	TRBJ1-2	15	CASSGDWTVDYGYTF	TGTGCCAGCAGCGGAGATTGGACGGTCGACTATGGCTACACCTTC
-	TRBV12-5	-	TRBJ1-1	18	CASATRGRGLLMNTEAFF	TGTGCTAGTGCAACCCGGGGCAGGGGCCTCCTCATGAACACTGAAGCTTTCTTT
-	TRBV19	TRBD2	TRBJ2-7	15	CASSIYSGPSYEQYF	TGTGCCAGTAGTATATATAGCGGGCCGTCCTACGAGCAGTACTTC
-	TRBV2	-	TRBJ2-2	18	CASTPLGGVTSNTGELFF	TGTGCCAGCACACCCCTAGGAGGGGTCACTTCGAACACCGGGGAGCTGTTTTTT
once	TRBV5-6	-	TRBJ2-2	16	CASSLVGGSNTGELFF	TGTGCCAGCAGCTTGGTAGGGGGTTCGAACACCGGGGAGCTGTTTTTT